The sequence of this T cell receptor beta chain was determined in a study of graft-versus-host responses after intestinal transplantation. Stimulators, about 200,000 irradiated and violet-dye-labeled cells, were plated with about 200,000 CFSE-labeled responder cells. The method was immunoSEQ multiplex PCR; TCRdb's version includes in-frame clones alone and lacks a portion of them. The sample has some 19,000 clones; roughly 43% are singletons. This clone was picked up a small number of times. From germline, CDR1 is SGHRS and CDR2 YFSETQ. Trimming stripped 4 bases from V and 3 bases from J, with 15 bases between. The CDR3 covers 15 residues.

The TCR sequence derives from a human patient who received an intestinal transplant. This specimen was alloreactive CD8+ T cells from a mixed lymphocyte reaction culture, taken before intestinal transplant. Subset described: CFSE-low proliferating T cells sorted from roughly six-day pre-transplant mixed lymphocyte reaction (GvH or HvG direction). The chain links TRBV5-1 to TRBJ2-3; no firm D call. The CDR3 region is CASSPGPRATDTQYF. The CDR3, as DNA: TGCGCCAGCAGCCCGGGCCCCCGGGCAACAGATACGCAGTATTTT.